This TCR beta chain originates from a study of cytomegalovirus exposure and HLA in healthy donors. Primers for the PCR totalled 60 Vbeta and 13 Jbeta. The data were produced by immunoSEQ multiplex PCR, yet TCRdb's version contains in-frame clones alone and is incomplete. The sample records about 180,000 clones, 76% being singletons. CDR1 is LNHDA, CDR2 SQIVND, per germline (reference sequence). The CDR3 has 15 amino acids. V dropped 7 bases and J dropped 7 bases, with 20 bases sitting between them. The specimen sequenced was PBMCs. V gene TRBV19 combines with J gene TRBJ1-5, with D perhaps matching TRBD1 (6 bases). This TCR was recovered from a woman in her 30s in good health and CMV-seropositive. The CDR3 DNA reads as TGTGCCAGTAAAGGGGGGGCCGGGTTCGAGCAGCCCCAGCATTTT. Amino acid sequence: CASKGGAGFEQPQHF.